The rows below give T cell receptor beta chains drawn from one sample of a study of blood T cell repertoires in COVID-19. Assay used: immunoSEQ multiplex PCR; TCRdb lists only in-frame clones, some missing. The sample carries under 200,000 clones, approximately 86% recorded once. Input material: peripheral blood. The source is a woman at least 80 years old with COVID-19, enrolled during active disease. Each CDR3 is given with its conserved first and last residue. Fields, in order: V gene, D gene, clone size, J gene, CDR3 protein, CDR3 DNA. The D gene is left open where the match is weak. Not all rows give a size; the values are once, few, many and, for expanded clones, a class.

v_call: TRBV6-5; d_call: TRBD2; clone_size: -; j_call: TRBJ2-7; cdr3_aa: CASSYGAGAYEQYF; cdr3_nt: TGTGCCAGCAGTTACGGAGCGGGAGCCTACGAGCAGTACTTC
v_call: TRBV4-2; d_call: -; clone_size: -; j_call: TRBJ2-3; cdr3_aa: CASSHRDVTDTQYF; cdr3_nt: TGTGCCAGCAGCCACCGGGATGTAACAGATACGCAGTATTTT
v_call: TRBV6-2/TRBV6-3; d_call: -; clone_size: few; j_call: TRBJ1-5; cdr3_aa: CASSYSGSYQPQHF; cdr3_nt: TGTGCCAGCAGTTATTCGGGGTCCTATCAGCCCCAGCATTTT
v_call: TRBV3-1/TRBV3-2; d_call: TRBD1; clone_size: -; j_call: TRBJ2-1; cdr3_aa: CASSQDRGRNEQFF; cdr3_nt: TGTGCCAGCAGCCAGGACAGGGGGCGGAATGAGCAGTTCTTC
v_call: TRBV3-1/TRBV3-2; d_call: -; clone_size: -; j_call: TRBJ1-3; cdr3_aa: CASSQGRQERISGNTIYF; cdr3_nt: TGTGCCAGCAGCCAAGGTCGACAGGAGAGGATCTCTGGAAACACCATATATTTT
v_call: TRBV6-1; d_call: -; clone_size: -; j_call: TRBJ1-3; cdr3_aa: CASSEGPTTGNTIYF; cdr3_nt: TGTGCCAGCAGTGAGGGCCCGACAACTGGAAACACCATATATTTT
v_call: TRBV5-1; d_call: -; clone_size: -; j_call: TRBJ1-5; cdr3_aa: CASSPDNSNQPQHF; cdr3_nt: TGCGCCAGCAGCCCAGATAACAGCAATCAGCCCCAGCATTTT
v_call: TRBV12-5; d_call: TRBD2; clone_size: -; j_call: TRBJ2-3; cdr3_aa: CASGRRTSGTDTQYF; cdr3_nt: TGTGCTAGTGGCCGCCGGACTAGCGGCACAGATACGCAGTATTTT
v_call: TRBV5-4; d_call: TRBD1; clone_size: -; j_call: TRBJ2-3; cdr3_aa: CASSPGTVTDTQYF; cdr3_nt: TGTGCCAGCAGCCCGGGGACAGTCACAGATACGCAGTATTTT
v_call: TRBV5-1; d_call: -; clone_size: -; j_call: TRBJ1-5; cdr3_aa: CASSKTDSFNQPQHF; cdr3_nt: TGCGCCAGCAGCAAGACCGACAGTTTCAATCAGCCCCAGCATTTT
v_call: TRBV6-5; d_call: TRBD1; clone_size: -; j_call: TRBJ2-5; cdr3_aa: CASRLNRGLQETQYF; cdr3_nt: TGTGCCAGCAGGCTTAACAGGGGGCTGCAAGAGACCCAGTACTTC
v_call: TRBV2; d_call: TRBD1; clone_size: -; j_call: TRBJ1-6; cdr3_aa: CASSEAGQGINSPLHF; cdr3_nt: TGTGCCAGCAGTGAAGCCGGACAGGGAATTAATTCACCCCTCCACTTT
v_call: TRBV11-2; d_call: -; clone_size: -; j_call: TRBJ2-7; cdr3_aa: CASRSTYEQYF; cdr3_nt: TGTGCCAGCAGGTCCACCTACGAGCAGTACTTC
v_call: TRBV24-1; d_call: TRBD1; clone_size: -; j_call: TRBJ1-1; cdr3_aa: CATSELTGIAFF; cdr3_nt: TGTGCCACCAGTGAACTGACAGGGATAGCTTTCTTT
v_call: TRBV7-2; d_call: -; clone_size: -; j_call: TRBJ1-1; cdr3_aa: CASSLARQGPAFF; cdr3_nt: TGTGCCAGCAGCTTGGCTCGCCAGGGTCCAGCTTTCTTT
v_call: TRBV10-3; d_call: -; clone_size: -; j_call: TRBJ2-3; cdr3_aa: CAISEPGADTQYF; cdr3_nt: TGTGCCATCAGTGAGCCAGGGGCAGATACGCAGTATTTT
v_call: TRBV19; d_call: TRBD1; clone_size: -; j_call: TRBJ2-2; cdr3_aa: CASKTGVVDTGELFF; cdr3_nt: TGTGCCAGTAAAACAGGGGTGGTGGACACCGGGGAGCTGTTTTTT
v_call: TRBV28; d_call: -; clone_size: many; j_call: TRBJ1-5; cdr3_aa: CASSRGERGNQPQHF; cdr3_nt: TGTGCCAGCAGCCGCGGGGAACGGGGCAATCAGCCCCAGCATTTT
v_call: TRBV5-1; d_call: TRBD1; clone_size: -; j_call: TRBJ1-2; cdr3_aa: CASSRGTGQPYGYTF; cdr3_nt: TGCGCCAGCAGCCGAGGGACAGGCCAGCCTTATGGCTACACCTTC
v_call: TRBV7-8; d_call: -; clone_size: once; j_call: TRBJ1-5; cdr3_aa: CASSQDINQPQHF; cdr3_nt: TGTGCCAGCAGCCAAGACATCAATCAGCCCCAGCATTTT
v_call: TRBV7-8; d_call: TRBD1; clone_size: -; j_call: TRBJ1-3; cdr3_aa: CASSRLGTASGNTIYF; cdr3_nt: TGTGCCAGCAGCCGCCTAGGGACAGCCTCTGGAAACACCATATATTTT
v_call: TRBV18; d_call: TRBD2; clone_size: -; j_call: TRBJ2-1; cdr3_aa: CASSRAGGFSEQFF; cdr3_nt: TGTGCCAGCTCACGTGCGGGGGGTTTTTCTGAGCAGTTCTTC
v_call: TRBV24-1; d_call: -; clone_size: -; j_call: TRBJ2-5; cdr3_aa: CATSEARSRRQETQYF; cdr3_nt: TGTGCCACCAGTGAAGCCCGATCGCGTAGACAAGAGACCCAGTACTTC
v_call: TRBV6-2/TRBV6-3; d_call: TRBD1; clone_size: -; j_call: TRBJ2-1; cdr3_aa: CASSFGTGAEQFF; cdr3_nt: TGTGCCAGCAGTTTCGGGACAGGGGCCGAGCAGTTCTTC
v_call: TRBV14; d_call: -; clone_size: few; j_call: TRBJ2-7; cdr3_aa: CASSQDLSPGYSYEQYF; cdr3_nt: TGTGCCAGCAGCCAAGATCTCTCGCCAGGATATTCCTACGAGCAGTACTTC
v_call: TRBV19; d_call: TRBD1; clone_size: -; j_call: TRBJ2-5; cdr3_aa: CASSPLGLPGQQETQYF; cdr3_nt: TGTGCCAGTAGTCCACTCGGCCTACCGGGACAGCAAGAGACCCAGTACTTC
v_call: TRBV18; d_call: TRBD1; clone_size: -; j_call: TRBJ1-2; cdr3_aa: CASSPKTGSHGYTF; cdr3_nt: TGTGCCAGCTCACCAAAGACAGGGTCTCATGGCTACACCTTC
v_call: TRBV19; d_call: -; clone_size: once; j_call: TRBJ1-6; cdr3_aa: CASSPQGSPLHF; cdr3_nt: TGTGCCAGTAGTCCCCAGGGCTCACCCCTCCACTTT
v_call: TRBV10-3; d_call: -; clone_size: -; j_call: TRBJ2-1; cdr3_aa: CAIRQQGRDRGSYNEQFF; cdr3_nt: TGTGCCATCAGACAACAGGGTAGGGACCGGGGCTCCTACAATGAGCAGTTCTTC
v_call: TRBV6-5; d_call: -; clone_size: -; j_call: TRBJ1-4; cdr3_aa: CASSYSPDPTNEKLFF; cdr3_nt: TGTGCCAGCAGTTACTCACCAGATCCAACTAATGAAAAACTGTTTTTT
v_call: TRBV6-5; d_call: TRBD2; clone_size: -; j_call: TRBJ2-2; cdr3_aa: CASKTGGPNTGELFF; cdr3_nt: TGTGCCAGCAAGACGGGAGGGCCAAACACCGGGGAGCTGTTTTTT
v_call: TRBV5-4; d_call: -; clone_size: -; j_call: TRBJ1-1; cdr3_aa: CASSLGRPGDTEAFF; cdr3_nt: TGTGCCAGCAGCTTGGGGCGGCCAGGGGACACTGAAGCTTTCTTT
v_call: TRBV5-1; d_call: TRBD1; clone_size: -; j_call: TRBJ2-1; cdr3_aa: CASSFSGTGGSYNEQFF; cdr3_nt: TGCGCCAGCAGCTTTTCCGGGACAGGGGGTTCCTACAATGAGCAGTTCTTC
v_call: TRBV7-3; d_call: TRBD2; clone_size: -; j_call: TRBJ2-1; cdr3_aa: CASSLDGGASYNEQFF; cdr3_nt: TGTGCCAGCAGCTTAGACGGGGGGGCCTCCTACAATGAGCAGTTCTTC
v_call: TRBV18; d_call: TRBD1; clone_size: -; j_call: TRBJ1-2; cdr3_aa: CASSQDRGIYGYTF; cdr3_nt: TGTGCCAGCTCGCAAGACAGGGGGATCTATGGCTACACCTTC
v_call: TRBV9; d_call: TRBD2; clone_size: once; j_call: TRBJ2-2; cdr3_aa: CASSVGGLAGGHTGELFF; cdr3_nt: TGTGCCAGCAGCGTAGGGGGACTAGCGGGAGGTCACACCGGGGAGCTGTTTTTT
v_call: TRBV7-2; d_call: -; clone_size: -; j_call: TRBJ1-3; cdr3_aa: CASRDHRNSGNTIYF; cdr3_nt: TGTGCCAGCAGAGACCACAGGAATTCTGGAAACACCATATATTTT
v_call: TRBV3-1/TRBV3-2; d_call: TRBD1; clone_size: once; j_call: TRBJ2-3; cdr3_aa: CASSRGTGNTDTQYF; cdr3_nt: TGTGCCAGCAGCCGGGGGACAGGTAACACAGATACGCAGTATTTT
v_call: TRBV7-9; d_call: -; clone_size: -; j_call: TRBJ1-5; cdr3_aa: CASSSAGGKQPQHF; cdr3_nt: TGTGCCAGCAGCTCCGCTGGGGGGAAACAGCCCCAGCATTTT